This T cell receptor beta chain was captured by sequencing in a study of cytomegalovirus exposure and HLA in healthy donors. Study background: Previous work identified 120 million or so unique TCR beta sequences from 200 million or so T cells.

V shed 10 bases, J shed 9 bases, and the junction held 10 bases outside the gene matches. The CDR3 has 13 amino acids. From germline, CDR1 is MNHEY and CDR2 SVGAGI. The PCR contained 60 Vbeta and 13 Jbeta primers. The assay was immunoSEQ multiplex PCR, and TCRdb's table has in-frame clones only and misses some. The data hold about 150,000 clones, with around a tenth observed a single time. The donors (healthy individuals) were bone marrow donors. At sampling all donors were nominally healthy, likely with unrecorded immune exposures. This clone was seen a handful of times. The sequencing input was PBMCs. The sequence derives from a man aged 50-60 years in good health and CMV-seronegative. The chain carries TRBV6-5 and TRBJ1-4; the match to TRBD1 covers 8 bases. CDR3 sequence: CATLGQAKKKLFF. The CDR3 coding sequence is TGTGCCACCTTGGGACAGGCAAAGAAAAAACTGTTTTTT.